This is a list of T cell receptor beta chains from one sample in a study of prognosis after radiotherapy for stage I lung cancer. A single record per CDR3 protein comes from TCRdb applying MiXCR to the multiplex PCR reads. In the table there are tens of thousands of distinct CDR3 sequences, 40% to 50% of which are singletons. Sequences were derived from PBMCs, sampled before or after stereotactic body radiation therapy (not recorded which). Every receptor here comes from a donor aged 50 or older with non-small cell lung cancer. Each CDR3 is given with its conserved first and last residue.

>TRBV6-1
CASRPQGAQSSPPHF
>TRBV6-1
CASITRGTSGNEQFF
>TRBV6-5
CASSYSDTYTESFF
>TRBV12-5
CDSGNGTGEANVLTF
>TRBV19
CASSIIRAGGRGETQYF
>TRBV6-1
CASWGTDEQFF
>TRBV24-1
CATSGSLGLEETQYF
>TRBV24-1
CATSDNSYGGMSNEAFF
>TRBV15
CSTSKGGSSYEQYF
>TRBV11-3
CASSFLPNGDEQFF
>TRBV7-2
CASSPGTSGRALRNEQFF
>TRBV6-2/TRBV6-3
CASSVRDRYTVELFF
>TRBV5-5
CASSSLAGGADTQYF
>TRBV30
CAWKAREVYGQYF
>TRBV29-1
CSVEVFLGPDTQYF
>TRBV12-3/TRBV12-4
CASSLLAGGTNGGTEQFF
>TRBV27
CASSWGQKLWTGELFF
>TRBV20-1
CSGRGAHGGANVLTF
>TRBV12-3/TRBV12-4
CASTGQENTEAFF
>TRBV5-1
CASSSLTTGSSYEQYF
>TRBV12-3/TRBV12-4
CASHRGQGAYGYTF
>TRBV2
CASSRDTGELFF
>TRBV11-2
CASSSGATGYTF
>TRBV5-1
CASSLEPTRVSEQYF
>TRBV7-2
CASRPGQTYGQYF
>TRBV3-1
CASSLASGTDTQYF
>TRBV6-1
CASIEGWDRDGQYF
>TRBV29-1
CSASGQGNTIYF
>TRBV3-1
CASSFGQGGSEQYF
>TRBV6-1
CASSEGPGTLYEQYF
>TRBV7-9
CASSLGVATDTQYF
>TRBV28
CASSDPSGQGNTEAFF
>TRBV5-1
CASSLAAVSETQYF
>TRBV6-1
CASSKGQGWINEQFF
>TRBV6-2/TRBV6-3
CASSRGVTWSVYEQYF
>TRBV12-3/TRBV12-4
CASSGGASPLHF
>TRBV10-3
CAISDQAGGRNEQFF
>TRBV5-1
CASSPELSGYEQYF
>TRBV7-2
CASSFSPGNEQFF
>TRBV20-1
CSAPLTGAYQPQHF
>TRBV7-2
CASSFNRLQETQYF
>TRBV29-1
CSGGGAVDTEAFF
>TRBV25-1
CASSSPQVREVGGYTF
>TRBV12-3/TRBV12-4
CASILLGGGGGEQFF
>TRBV9
CASSGVGTSGVTGELFF
>TRBV24-1
CATSDPRCTVELFF
>TRBV14
CASSQGSGTLAFGEQFF
>TRBV30
CAWSVLGKMNTEAFF
>TRBV20-1
CSARGNPNEQFF
>TRBV5-5
CASSEAAYEQYF
>TRBV7-2
CASSPPCGLEQYF
>TRBV6-2/TRBV6-3
CASVTRKGAISYDQYF
>TRBV6-1
CASSEIGRGGVRTFF
>TRBV7-8
CASSLPSGTTYNEQFF
>TRBV12-3/TRBV12-4
CASSLALTVQSGGDGYTF
>TRBV11-2
CASSLGGYSEQFF
>TRBV28
CARTDRPRTQYF